This entry lists 10 T cell receptor beta chains sequenced from one sample in a study of CD8+ T cells in alopecia areata. The sample's treatment: oral pan-JAK inhibitor, 5-10 mg twice daily. cDNA serving as the sequencing template came from extracted, reverse transcribed RNA. Clones were read by immunoSEQ multiplex PCR, and TCRdb kept only the in-frame ones, dropping some. The sample consists of fewer than 250,000 clones, 30% to 40% of them appearing once. The sequencing used CD4+ T cells sorted from blood, collected between weeks 30 and 35, from a patient treated with tofacitinib. Receptors were obtained from a human donor with alopecia areata.

This clone was observed a few times. This chain joins TRBV19 and TRBJ1-2, with D unclear. CDR1 is LNHDA and CDR2 is SQIVND in the germline V gene (reference sequence). The CDR3 contains 12 residues. Trimming shortened V by 7 bases and J by 8 bases, and 14 bases separated the two germline ends. The CDR3 loop reads CASTDPGNGYTF. CDR3 nucleotide sequence: TGTGCCAGTACCGATCCTGGTAACGGCTACACCTTC. The variable domain in full, with the rest retrieved from reference TRBV19 and TRBJ1-2, is DGGITQSPKYLFRKEGQNVTLSCEQNLNHDAMYWYRQDPGQGLRLIYYSQIVNDFQKGDIAEGYSVSREKKESFPLTVTSAQKNPTAFYLCASTDPGNGYTFGSGTRLTVV.

A few counts support this clone. The chain carries TRBV29-1 and TRBJ2-1; D is unclear. CDR1 and CDR2 from the germline V gene are SQVTM and ANQGSEA. The CDR3 covers 14 residues. Trimming shortened V by 4 bases and J by 3 bases, and 13 bases separated the two germline ends. The CDR3 nucleotides read TGCAGCGTTGTGAGGCAGGTAATCTACAATGAGCAGTTCTTC. Translated: CSVVRQVIYNEQFF.

V usage is TRBV30 and J usage is TRBJ1-2; D is unresolved. Germline lookup yields CDR1 GTSNPN and CDR2 SVGIG (reference sequence). The CDR3 has 10 residues. V lost 2 bases, J lost 13 bases, and 11 bases lay in between. The CDR3 sequence: CAWSPSVRTF. Here the CDR3 DNA reads TGTGCCTGGAGTCCCTCAGTACGCACCTTC.

J is TRBJ1-5 and V is TRBV7-3; 8 bases align to TRBD1. This CDR3 has 16 amino acids. Trimming removed 3 bases from V and 5 bases from J; junction bases left unmatched: 9. Germline V gives CDR1 SGHTA, CDR2 FQGTGA. CDR3 amino acids: CASSFRGLLRDQPQHF. The CDR3, as DNA: TGTGCCAGCAGCTTCAGGGGGCTGCTAAGGGATCAGCCCCAGCATTTT. Full variable domain (rest looked up from reference TRBV7-3 and TRBJ1-5): GAGVSQTPSNKVTEKGKYVELRCDPISGHTALYWYRQSLGQGPEFLIYFQGTGAADDSGLPNDRFFAVRPEGSVSTLKIQRTERGDSAVYLCASSFRGLLRDQPQHFGDGTRLSIL.

The chain recombines TRBV7-9 with TRBJ2-6; TRBD1 agrees at 10 bases. CDR3 length equals 16 residues. CDR1 and CDR2 (germline): SEHNR, FQNEAQ (reference sequence). Unmatched junction bases numbered 0, after V lost 1 base and J lost 3 bases. The CDR3 sequence: CASSLGTGGGANVLTF. Here the CDR3 DNA reads TGTGCCAGCAGCTTAGGGACAGGGGGTGGGGCCAACGTCCTGACTTTC.

The chain is built from TRBV7-2 and TRBJ1-2; TRBD1 matches at 9 bases. Germline CDR1 reads SGHTA; CDR2 reads FQGNSA. The CDR3 totals 15 residues. V gave up 5 bases and J gave up 4 bases; unmatched junction bases: 8. The CDR3 region is CASSLTGGIGYGYTF. The CDR3 region has the DNA TGTGCCAGCAGCCTCACAGGGGGCATCGGCTATGGCTACACCTTC.

The chain joins TRBV7-9 to TRBJ1-2; the D gene is possibly TRBD1 (5 bases). Germline loops: CDR1 SEHNR, CDR2 FQNEAQ (reference sequence). The length of the CDR3 is 13 residues. V lost 2 bases and J 9 bases, leaving 13 bases between the germline ends. The CDR3 loop reads CASSLTGPDSYTF. In DNA, the CDR3 is TGTGCCAGCAGCTTAACAGGACCGGATAGCTACACCTTC.

The chain combines TRBV19 with TRBJ1-2; 7 bases match TRBD1. J was trimmed by 4 bases and V by 5 bases; bases with no gene match: 4. This CDR3 has 13 residues. Germline loops: CDR1 LNHDA, CDR2 SQIVND (reference sequence). The CDR3 region has the DNA TGTGCCAGTAGTCCGGACAGGACCTATGGCTACACCTTC. Protein: CASSPDRTYGYTF.

This clone occurred a few times. CDR3 nucleotides: TGTGCCAGCAGCTTACCCGTGGGAACCGGGGAGCTGTTTTTT. It encodes CASSLPVGTGELFF. This chain uses TRBV7-3 with TRBJ2-2; D uncertain. V was cut by 2 bases and J by 5 bases, with 9 bases left in between. Germline V gives CDR1 SGHTA, CDR2 FQGTGA. CDR3 size: 14 residues.

This clone was counted a few times. The chain has TRBV4-1 and TRBJ1-1; 7 positions agree with TRBD1. CDR1 and CDR2 (germline): MGHRA, YSYEKL. The CDR3 has 19 amino acids. Unmatched junction bases numbered 15, after V lost 2 bases and J lost 0 bases. The CDR3 sequence is CASSQRPGDRVGMNTEAFF. DNA for the CDR3: TGCGCCAGCAGCCAAAGGCCAGGCGACAGGGTGGGCATGAACACTGAAGCTTTCTTT.